The following is a T cell receptor (beta chain) sequence with its context. As yet, its antigen is unknown. The limits of the CDR3 on the DNA are not certain, so only TCRdb's listed CDR3 is given. With a J-beta primer mix and a sample-barcoded 5' primer, a second PCR ran roughly 6 to 11 cycles. TCRdb redid the calling of the 5' RACE reads with MiXCR, one entry per CDR3 protein. The table shows approximately 1.5 million distinct CDR3 sequences, with roughly two fifths occurring only once. Extracted total RNA amounted to at least 5.5 micrograms for each sample. The CDR3 contains 15 residues when both ends are counted. CDR1 SGHTA and CDR2 FQGNSA come from the germline V gene. The data were taken from a study of blood T cells in healthy people across ages. Overall study: Researchers report that template switching captured about one barcoded beta molecule per two T cells. Study-level results: TCR beta diversity, measured per million T cells, fell in a roughly linear way with age. Higher naive T cell percentage went strongly together with higher TCR beta diversity.

Material: blood. The TCR originated in a young woman in good health. The chain couples TRBV7-2 to TRBJ2-1; the listed D gene, TRBD2, was not tested against the DNA. CDR3 loop: CASSLVGGGAREQLF.